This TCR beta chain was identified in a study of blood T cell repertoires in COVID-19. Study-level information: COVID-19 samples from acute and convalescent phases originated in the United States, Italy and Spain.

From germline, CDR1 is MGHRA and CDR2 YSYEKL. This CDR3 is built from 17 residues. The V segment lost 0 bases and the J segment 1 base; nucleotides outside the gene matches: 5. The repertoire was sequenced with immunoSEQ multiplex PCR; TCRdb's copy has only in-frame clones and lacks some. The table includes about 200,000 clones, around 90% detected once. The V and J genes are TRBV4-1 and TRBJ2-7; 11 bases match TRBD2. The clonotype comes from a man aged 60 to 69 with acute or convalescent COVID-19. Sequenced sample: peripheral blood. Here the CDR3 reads CASSQEGLAGGSYEQYF. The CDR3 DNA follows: TGCGCCAGCAGCCAAGAAGGGCTAGCGGGGGGTTCCTACGAGCAGTACTTC.